The rows below give T cell receptor beta chains drawn from one sample of a study of shared clonotypes between healthy human individuals. Measured with immunoSEQ multiplex PCR; TCRdb has only the in-frame clones, and not every one. The table records about 1.1 million clones, approximately 80% of them present only once. Sequenced: memory CD4+ T cells from PBMCs. The receptors shown here come from a man aged 18 to 29 in good health. Some clones in this sample may be carry-over from other donors' samples. The CDR3 runs from the conserved cysteine through the conserved F or W. A D gene is named only where the DNA matches it firmly. The size entry is marked missing in some rows and otherwise reads once, few, many or a size class.

size: .; D: .; J: TRBJ1-4; V: TRBV7-2; DNA: TGTGCCAGCAGCTCGTCGGGGGCAACTAATGAAAAACTGTTTTTT; CDR3: CASSSSGATNEKLFF
size: few; D: .; J: TRBJ1-1; V: TRBV28; DNA: TGTGCCAGCAGTTTACCCCGCACCATGAACACTGAAGCTTTCTTT; CDR3: CASSLPRTMNTEAFF
size: .; D: .; J: TRBJ1-1; V: TRBV5-1; DNA: TGCGCCAGCAGATTGAGGTTAGAGAACACTGAAGCTTTCTTT; CDR3: CASRLRLENTEAFF
size: once; D: .; J: TRBJ2-6; V: TRBV28; DNA: TGTGCCAGCGGCGCGAGAACAGCTTCTGGGGCCAACGTCCTGACTTTC; CDR3: CASGARTASGANVLTF
size: once; D: .; J: TRBJ2-1; V: TRBV9; DNA: TGTGCCAGCAGCGTAGGGGATCCTGTATCCTACAATGAGCAGTTCTTC; CDR3: CASSVGDPVSYNEQFF
size: .; D: TRBD1; J: TRBJ1-2; V: TRBV7-2; DNA: TGTGCCAGCAGCCCCACCGGGACAGGCAACTATGGCTACACCTTC; CDR3: CASSPTGTGNYGYTF
size: .; D: .; J: TRBJ1-5; V: TRBV30; DNA: TGTGCCTGGAGCCGGGACGACAATCAGCCCCAGCATTTT; CDR3: CAWSRDDNQPQHF
size: .; D: .; J: TRBJ2-7; V: TRBV28; DNA: TGTGCCACAGGACGGGGGCGCGAGCAGTACTTC; CDR3: CATGRGREQYF
size: few; D: TRBD2; J: TRBJ2-6; V: TRBV19; DNA: TGTGCCAGTAGTCCTCGGGGGGATGTCATCTCTGGGGCCAACGTCCTGACTTTC; CDR3: CASSPRGDVISGANVLTF
size: .; D: .; J: TRBJ2-7; V: TRBV2; DNA: TGTGCCAGCAGTGAATGGGAAATACTCTCCTACGAGCAGTACTTC; CDR3: CASSEWEILSYEQYF
size: .; D: TRBD2; J: TRBJ2-7; V: TRBV14; DNA: TGTGCCAGCAGCCAGTATCGCGGGAGGGCCGACGAGCAGTACTTC; CDR3: CASSQYRGRADEQYF
size: many; D: TRBD1; J: TRBJ2-1; V: TRBV7-3; DNA: TGTGCCAGCTCTGCCCAGGGGGCTGTCGGCAATGAGCAGTTCTTC; CDR3: CASSAQGAVGNEQFF
size: .; D: .; J: TRBJ1-5; V: TRBV19; DNA: TGTGCCAGTAGTATTGGGGGGGAACAGCCCCAGCATTTT; CDR3: CASSIGGEQPQHF
size: .; D: .; J: TRBJ1-2; V: TRBV7-9; DNA: TGTGCCAGCAGCTTACTGGAGGGCTATGGCTACACCTTC; CDR3: CASSLLEGYGYTF
size: .; D: .; J: TRBJ2-7; V: TRBV5-5; DNA: TGTGCCAGCAGCCTAAGATACGGATCCCCACCGCTTTCCTACGAGCAGTACTTC; CDR3: CASSLRYGSPPLSYEQYF
size: .; D: TRBD2; J: TRBJ2-3; V: TRBV5-1; DNA: TGCGCCAGCAGCTTGGTGGCGGGAGGGGGAGATACGCAGTATTTT; CDR3: CASSLVAGGGDTQYF
size: .; D: .; J: TRBJ1-2; V: TRBV29-1; DNA: TGCAGCGTCAAAGGGGAAAATAGGGGGGCTGCTAACTATGGCTACACCTTC; CDR3: CSVKGENRGAANYGYTF
size: .; D: TRBD1; J: TRBJ2-5; V: TRBV5-1; DNA: TGCGCCAGCAGCTTGCCCTCCGGGACAGTAGAGACCCAGTACTTC; CDR3: CASSLPSGTVETQYF
size: .; D: .; J: TRBJ1-3; V: TRBV7-2; DNA: TGTGCCAGCAGCTCCAATACTGGAAACACCATATATTTT; CDR3: CASSSNTGNTIYF
size: .; D: .; J: TRBJ1-2; V: TRBV19; DNA: TGTGCCAGTAGTATGAGGAATCAGTGGGGCTACACCTTC; CDR3: CASSMRNQWGYTF
size: .; D: .; J: TRBJ2-1; V: TRBV4-1; DNA: TGCGCCAGCAGCGTTCGTGAGGTCTGGCAGGATGAGCAGTTCTTC; CDR3: CASSVREVWQDEQFF
size: .; D: .; J: TRBJ1-3; V: TRBV2; DNA: TGTGCCAGCAGTGAGGGGGGAAGGTCTGGAAACACCATATATTTT; CDR3: CASSEGGRSGNTIYF
size: .; D: .; J: TRBJ1-1; V: TRBV7-8; DNA: TGTGCCAGCACCCGTGGGGATAACACTGAAGCTTTCTTT; CDR3: CASTRGDNTEAFF
size: .; D: .; J: TRBJ1-2; V: TRBV7-2; DNA: TGTGCCAGCAGCTACCCGGGGCAGGGAGTCTATGGCTACACCTTC; CDR3: CASSYPGQGVYGYTF
size: many; D: TRBD2; J: TRBJ2-1; V: TRBV7-8; DNA: TGTGCCAGCAGCATGACTAGCGGGGCGACCCCATCCTACAATGAGCAGTTCTTC; CDR3: CASSMTSGATPSYNEQFF
size: .; D: .; J: TRBJ2-1; V: TRBV18; DNA: TGTGCCAGCTCACCATCTCAAGCGGAGCAGTTCTTC; CDR3: CASSPSQAEQFF
size: .; D: .; J: TRBJ2-5; V: TRBV4-2; DNA: TGTGCCAGCAGCCAAGTGTCCAGAGAGACCCAGTACTTC; CDR3: CASSQVSRETQYF
size: .; D: .; J: TRBJ1-4; V: TRBV30; DNA: TGTGCCTGGAATCCAGGGTTGGGTAATGAAAAACTGTTTTTT; CDR3: CAWNPGLGNEKLFF
size: .; D: .; J: TRBJ2-7; V: TRBV25-1; DNA: TGTGCCAGCAGGGCAGGGGGGGTCTCCTACGAGCAGTACTTC; CDR3: CASRAGGVSYEQYF
size: .; D: .; J: TRBJ1-1; V: TRBV11-3; DNA: TGTGCCAGCAGCTTAGAGCTGGGGAACACTGAAGCTTTCTTT; CDR3: CASSLELGNTEAFF
size: many; D: TRBD2; J: TRBJ2-7; V: TRBV7-2; DNA: TGTGCCAGCAGCTCCCCTGAAGCGGGAGGTCACGGCGAGCAGTACTTC; CDR3: CASSSPEAGGHGEQYF
size: .; D: TRBD2; J: TRBJ2-7; V: TRBV5-4; DNA: TGTGCCAGCAGCCCTAGCGGGGGCTCCGACGAGCAGTACTTC; CDR3: CASSPSGGSDEQYF
size: .; D: .; J: TRBJ2-3; V: TRBV11-3; DNA: TGTGCCAGCAGCGCACAGGGACCCGCTTCCGATACGCAGTATTTT; CDR3: CASSAQGPASDTQYF
size: .; D: TRBD2; J: TRBJ2-3; V: TRBV4-1; DNA: TGCGCCAGCAGCCAAGGTAGGGCTAGCGGATCGGCGGCAAATACGCAGTATTTT; CDR3: CASSQGRASGSAANTQYF
size: .; D: .; J: TRBJ2-7; V: TRBV5-1; DNA: TGCGCCAGCAGCTTCAAGGAGGGTTCCTCCTACGAGCAGTACTTC; CDR3: CASSFKEGSSYEQYF
size: .; D: .; J: TRBJ1-2; V: TRBV28; DNA: TGTGCCAGCAGCCCAGGGACGGCTAACTATGGCTACACCTTC; CDR3: CASSPGTANYGYTF
size: many; D: .; J: TRBJ2-3; V: TRBV29-1; DNA: TGCAGCTCCAACACAGATACGCAGTATTTT; CDR3: CSSNTDTQYF
size: .; D: TRBD2; J: TRBJ2-5; V: TRBV9; DNA: TGTGCCAGCAGCGTACGAGGTACTAGCGGGTACCAAGAGACCCAGTACTTC; CDR3: CASSVRGTSGYQETQYF
size: .; D: .; J: TRBJ1-6; V: TRBV7-8; DNA: TGTGCCAGCAGCTCCCCGGTGGCTTCGGATAATTCACCCCTCCACTTT; CDR3: CASSSPVASDNSPLHF
size: few; D: .; J: TRBJ2-2; V: TRBV9; DNA: TGTGCCAGCAGCCCCCGAGGCAGCGGTAATACAATCGGGGAGCTGTTTTTT; CDR3: CASSPRGSGNTIGELFF
size: .; D: TRBD2; J: TRBJ2-7; V: TRBV18; DNA: TGTGCCAGCTCACTGGGACTAGCGTCCCAATACCCCGAGCAGTACTTC; CDR3: CASSLGLASQYPEQYF
size: once; D: .; J: TRBJ2-7; V: TRBV7-8; DNA: TGTGCCAGCCAACTTGAGGGGTCAACCTACGAGCAGTACTTC; CDR3: CASQLEGSTYEQYF
size: many; D: TRBD2; J: TRBJ2-7; V: TRBV11-2; DNA: TGTGCCAGCAGCCCAAGGAGACTAGCGGGATACGAGCAGTACTTC; CDR3: CASSPRRLAGYEQYF
size: .; D: TRBD1; J: TRBJ2-3; V: TRBV10-3; DNA: TGTGCCATCAGGGCCGGGACAGGCACAGATACGCAGTATTTT; CDR3: CAIRAGTGTDTQYF